These 18 T cell receptor beta chains share one sample of origin, sequenced in a study of persistence of HIV-infected CD4 T cells. Their antigens are not known. The libraries were made with immunoSEQ version 4 in survey mode. Sequencing used immunoSEQ multiplex PCR; TCRdb keeps in-frame clones, though not all of them. The table records 64,000 or so clones, just under 75% of them present only once. Overlapping HIV-1 Gag 15-mer peptides at approximately 0.96 ug per peptide per mL were used. Sorted nonresponding memory CD4+ T cells were CD40L-negative, CD69-negative, CD45RO-high. The starting material was CD4+ T cells sorted from PBMCs after approximately 20-hour stimulation, obtained from a patient who received antiretroviral therapy. Receptors were obtained from an adult man with HIV who was CMV-seropositive.

The gene calls are TRBV19 and TRBJ1-4; D is ambiguous. From germline, CDR1 is LNHDA and CDR2 SQIVND (reference sequence). The CDR3 runs to 14 residues. Trimming took off 6 bases at V and 0 bases at J, with 8 bases between the two ends. CDR3 in DNA: TGTGCCAGTAGCGAGGGTGCAACTAATGAAAAACTGTTTTTT. This translates into CASSEGATNEKLFF.

The chain uses TRBV28 and TRBJ1-1; D unresolved. CDR3 size: 15 residues. Germline V gene sequence: CDR1 MDHEN, CDR2 SYDVKM. Trimming cost V 5 bases and J 0 bases, with 13 bases left between them. The chain's CDR3 is CASSPRTALNTEAFF. The CDR3 DNA follows: TGTGCCAGCAGTCCGCGGACGGCCTTGAACACTGAAGCTTTCTTT.

The rearrangement joins TRBV5-1 to TRBJ1-1, with D tentatively TRBD1 (5 bases). The germline V gene encodes CDR1 SGHRS and CDR2 YFSETQ. The CDR3 length is 13 residues. Trimming took 1 base from V and 3 from J, leaving 7 bases between them. The CDR3 sequence: CASSLKGYTEAFF. CDR3 DNA: TGCGCCAGCAGCTTGAAGGGGTACACTGAAGCTTTCTTT.

The V and J genes are TRBV19 and TRBJ2-2; 7 bases line up with TRBD2. This CDR3 comprises 16 residues. Germline V gives CDR1 LNHDA, CDR2 SQIVND (reference sequence). Germline trimming cut 7 bases from V and 6 bases from J; bases unmatched to any gene: 14. CDR3 DNA sequence: TGTGCCAGTACCGGTCGGCGACTAGCCCCCTCCGGGGAGCTGTTTTTT. Translated, it gives CASTGRRLAPSGELFF.

The chain couples TRBV7-7 to TRBJ2-1; a possible D gene is TRBD2 (7 bases). CDR1 is SSHAT, CDR2 FNYEAQ, per germline (reference sequence). CDR3 length: 16 residues. V gave up 5 bases and J gave up 7 bases, with 21 bases separating them. For the CDR3, the DNA is TGTGCCAGCAGCCCTTGGGGGGGGGCCGCGAATAATGAGCAGTTCTTC. Translated: CASSPWGGAANNEQFF.

The V gene is TRBV28, the J gene TRBJ1-1; 7 positions agree with TRBD1. This CDR3 is built from 15 residues. Germline CDR1 reads MDHEN; CDR2 reads SYDVKM. The V and J ends lost 6 bases and 1 base, in that order; junction bases with no gene match: 8. CDR3 bases: TGTGCCAGCAGCCTCCGCAGGGGGGGGAACACTGAAGCTTTCTTT. Its translation is CASSLRRGGNTEAFF.

The chain employs TRBV12-3 or TRBV12-4 and TRBJ1-1, with D perhaps matching TRBD1 (5 bases). The CDR3 runs 13 residues. V lost 3 bases and J lost 1, with 6 bases in between. CDR3 region: CASSFGANTEAFF. The CDR3 DNA follows: TGTGCCAGCAGTTTCGGGGCGAACACTGAAGCTTTCTTT.

The chain employs TRBV7-9 and TRBJ2-3; maybe TRBD2 (5 bases). The V and J ends lost 4 bases and 0 bases respectively, with 14 bases between them. The CDR3 spans 16 residues. CDR1 is SEHNR, CDR2 FQNEAQ, per germline (reference sequence). The CDR3 bases are TGTGCCAGCAGCTCCCTTTTGGGCGGGAGCACAGATACGCAGTATTTT. The encoded protein is CASSSLLGGSTDTQYF.

This clone has a handful of counts. The chain couples TRBV20-1 to TRBJ1-2, with unresolved D. Per the germline V gene, CDR1 is DFQATT and CDR2 is SNEGSKA (reference sequence). Trimming removed 5 bases at V and 0 bases at J, with 1 base between. The CDR3 consists of 10 residues. The CDR3 DNA reads TGCAGTGCTTCTAACTATGGCTACACCTTC. It specifies CSASNYGYTF.

The gene calls are TRBV19 and TRBJ1-6, with D possibly being TRBD1 (5 bases). Germline V lookup: CDR1 LNHDA, CDR2 SQIVND (reference sequence). The CDR3 loop spans 14 amino acids. Trimming took 4 bases from V and 7 from J, leaving 11 bases between them. In DNA, the CDR3 is TGTGCCAGTAGTAGGAGGGGTGAAAATTCACCCCTCCACTTT. This translates into CASSRRGENSPLHF.

This chain connects TRBV4-1 to TRBJ2-1, with D uncertain. The CDR3 sequence is 14 residues long. The V gene lost 0 bases and the J gene lost 4 bases, with 7 bases spanning the gap. Germline CDR1 is MGHRA and CDR2 is YSYEKL. In DNA form, the CDR3 reads TGCGCCAGCAGCCAAGATAAGGCGTACAATGAGCAGTTCTTC. Translating gives CASSQDKAYNEQFF.

The genes are TRBV7-2 and TRBJ2-1; 7 bases agree with TRBD1. The CDR3 has 14 amino acids. Germline V CDR1 and CDR2: SGHTA, FQGNSA. Trimming removed 3 bases from V and 4 bases from J; junction bases left unmatched: 3. In DNA, the CDR3 is TGTGCCAGCAGCTTGGGACAGACATACAATGAGCAGTTCTTC. Translation gives CASSLGQTYNEQFF.

This sequence joins TRBV3-1 (or the pseudogene TRBV3-2) and TRBJ2-6, with 9 bases fitting TRBD2. Germline loops: CDR1 LGHDT, CDR2 YNNKEL (reference sequence). The CDR3 consists of 20 residues. The trim removed 4 bases at V and 1 base at J, leaving 14 bases unmatched. CDR3 residues: CASSPLMGGGAISGANVLTF. The CDR3 DNA follows: TGTGCCAGCAGCCCCCTCATGGGCGGGGGGGCAATATCTGGGGCCAACGTCCTGACTTTC.

V is TRBV3-1 (or the pseudogene TRBV3-2) and J is TRBJ2-1; 7 nucleotides align to TRBD1. The CDR3 is 15 residues long. Trimming at V came to 4 bases and at J to 6 bases, leaving 9 bases not matched to a gene. In germline, CDR1 is LGHDT, CDR2 YNNKEL (reference sequence). CDR3 in amino acids: CASSPRRGQINEQFF. In DNA form, the CDR3 reads TGTGCCAGCAGCCCCAGAAGGGGACAGATCAATGAGCAGTTCTTC.

DNA of the CDR3: TGTGCCAGCTCACGGACCCGACAGGCAACTAATGAAAAACTGTTTTTT. This translates into CASSRTRQATNEKLFF. The gene calls are TRBV18 and TRBJ1-4, with D possibly TRBD1 on 6 matching bases. This CDR3 comprises 16 residues. The ends were cut back, 4 bases at V and 0 bases at J, with 12 bases in the middle. Germline V lookup: CDR1 KGHSH, CDR2 LQKENI.

To note about this clone: Germline and junction disagree at one end, which may indicate a read error. The rearrangement joins TRBV12-3 or TRBV12-4 to TRBJ1-1; no firm D call. The CDR3 extends over 13 amino acids. The CDR3 reads CATSSIGYTEAFF. The CDR3 coding sequence is TGTGCCACCAGTTCAATCGGGTACACTGAAGCTTTCTTT.

V gene TRBV28 combines with J gene TRBJ2-3, with 11 positions matching TRBD1. V trimming: 7 bases; J trimming: 3 bases; junction bases outside the gene matches: 6. From germline, CDR1 is MDHEN and CDR2 SYDVKM. The CDR3 runs 15 residues. The chain's CDR3 is CASTLGQGGTDTQYF. The CDR3 DNA reads TGTGCCAGCACCTTGGGACAGGGGGGGACAGATACGCAGTATTTT.

This chain uses TRBV27 with TRBJ1-5; D remains ambiguous. Germline loops: CDR1 MNHEY, CDR2 SMNVEV (reference sequence). The CDR3 extends over 15 amino acids. With 3 bases removed from V and 0 bases from J, the gap between germline ends came to 9 bases. In DNA, the CDR3 is TGTGCCAGCAGTTTCGGCCAGTTTAGCAATCAGCCCCAGCATTTT. It yields the protein CASSFGQFSNQPQHF.